This T cell receptor (beta chain) was recorded in a study of CXCR3-negative and CXCR3-positive naive CD8 T cells. Overall study findings and caveats: Compared with CXCR3-negative naive cells, CXCR3-positive naive cells showed more hydrophobic TRB CDR3s. Cryopreserved cells partially lost CXCR3 expression, and fresh PBMCs were used in most assays.

The authors prepared UMI-labeled TRB cDNA libraries by 5' RACE. TCRdb derives one entry per CDR3 protein from the 5' RACE reads, leaving out DNA. With 5,700 or so distinct CDR3 sequences in the sample, the ten largest clones hold approximately 1.9%. For this clonotype: Its antigen is unknown.

Per germline, CDR1 MGHRA and CDR2 YSYEKL. The CDR3 contains 17 residues. Investigators sorted each CD8+ T cell subset in triplicate, taking 300,000 or so cells each time. This clonotype was obtained from a human donor in good health. Some clones in this sample may be carry-over from other donors' samples. Sequenced sample: naive CXCR3+ CD8+ T cells from blood. As to subset: CD45RO-CCR7+CD27+CD95- naive CD8+ T cells expressing CXCR3 (TNR3+). This chain uses TRBV4-1 with TRBJ2-1; TCRdb indicates TRBD2, and absent DNA this call remains unverified. This chain's CDR3 is CASSQDDLAGVGDEQFF.